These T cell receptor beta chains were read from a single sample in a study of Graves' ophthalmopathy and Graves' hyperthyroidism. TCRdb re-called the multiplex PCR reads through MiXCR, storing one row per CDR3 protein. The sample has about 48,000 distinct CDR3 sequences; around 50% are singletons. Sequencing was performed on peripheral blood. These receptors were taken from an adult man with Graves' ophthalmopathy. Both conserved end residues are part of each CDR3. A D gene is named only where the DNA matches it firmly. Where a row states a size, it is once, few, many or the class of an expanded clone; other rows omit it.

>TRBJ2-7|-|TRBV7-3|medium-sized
TGTGCCAGCAGCTTAACGTTACAGGACAACGAGCAGTACTTC
CASSLTLQDNEQYF
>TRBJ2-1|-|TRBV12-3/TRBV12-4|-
TGTGCCAGCAGTCCCCCGGGACGCCTCTACAATGAGCAGTTCTTC
CASSPPGRLYNEQFF
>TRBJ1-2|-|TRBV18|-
TGTGCCAGCTCACCACCGAGCAGTAACTATGGCTACACCTTC
CASSPPSSNYGYTF
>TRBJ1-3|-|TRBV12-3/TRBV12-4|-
-
CASSFGAGNTICF
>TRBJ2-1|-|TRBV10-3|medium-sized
TGTGCCATCAGTGCAGTGGACAGCAGTAGCTCCTACAATGAGCAGTTCTTC
CAISAVDSSSSYNEQFF
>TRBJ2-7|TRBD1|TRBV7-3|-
TGTGCCAGCAGCCCCCCCGGGACAGGGGCCCCTGGGTACGAGCAGTACTTC
CASSPPGTGAPGYEQYF
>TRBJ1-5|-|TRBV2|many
TGTGCCAGCATACGCGCCCGGGGAGAGCCCCAGCATTTT
CASIRARGEPQHF
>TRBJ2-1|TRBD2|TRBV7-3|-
TGTGCCAGCAGCTCCGGACGTGGGAGGGATGAGCAGTTCTTC
CASSSGRGRDEQFF
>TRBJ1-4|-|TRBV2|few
TGTGCCAGCAAGCTATTAGGACCTGAGGAAAAACTGTTTTTT
CASKLLGPEEKLFF
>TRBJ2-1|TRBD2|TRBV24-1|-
TGTGCCACCAGTGATTCCGGACTAGCGGGAGTGAATGAGCAGTTCTTC
CATSDSGLAGVNEQFF
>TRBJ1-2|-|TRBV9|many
TGTGCCAGCAGCGTAGGAGGAGCAGGCTTCTATGGCTACACCTTC
CASSVGGAGFYGYTF
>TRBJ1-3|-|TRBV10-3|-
TGTGCCATGAGTGACCATCGGGGCGCGAGCTCTGGAAACACCATATATTTC
CAMSDHRGASSGNTIYF
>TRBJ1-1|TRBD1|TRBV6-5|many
TGTGCCAGCAGACGAGTTCGGGACAGGGAAGCTTTCTTT
CASRRVRDREAFF
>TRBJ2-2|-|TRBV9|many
TGTGCCAGCAGCGTCGAGGGCGCGGTCACCGGGGAGCTGTTTTTT
CASSVEGAVTGELFF
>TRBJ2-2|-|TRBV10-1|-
TGCGCCAGCAGTGAGTCGGTCTACGAGCAATTCACCGGGGAGCTGTTTTTT
CASSESVYEQFTGELFF
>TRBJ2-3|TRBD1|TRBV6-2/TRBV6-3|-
TGTGCCAGCAGTTACTCGGACAGGGAGGCTACGCAGTATTTT
CASSYSDREATQYF
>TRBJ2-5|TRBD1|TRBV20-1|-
TGCAGTGCTAGGGACAGGGTACAAGAGACCCAGTACTTC
CSARDRVQETQYF
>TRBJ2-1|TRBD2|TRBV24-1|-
TGTGCCACCAGGGATCTAGCGGGAGTATGTTTCGACAATGAGCAGTTCTTC
CATRDLAGVCFDNEQFF
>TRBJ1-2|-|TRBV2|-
TGTGCCAGCAGGGAGGTCGACTATGGCTACACCTTC
CASREVDYGYTF
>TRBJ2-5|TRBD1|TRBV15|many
TGTGCCACCAGCAGGACGCTCGGGACAGGGTCACAGACCCAGTACTTC
CATSRTLGTGSQTQYF
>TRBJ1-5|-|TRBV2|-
TGTGCCAGCAGGGGGTTCGATAGCAATCAGCCCCAGCATTTT
CASRGFDSNQPQHF
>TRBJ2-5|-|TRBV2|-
TGTGCCAGCAGTGTAGAGACCCAGTACTTC
CASSVETQYF
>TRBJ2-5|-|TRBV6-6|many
TGTGCCAGCTGGAAGTACCAAGAGACCCAGTACTTC
CASWKYQETQYF
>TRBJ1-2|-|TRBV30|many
TGTGCCTGGATCGGGAGGGAGGGTGGCTACACCTTC
CAWIGREGGYTF
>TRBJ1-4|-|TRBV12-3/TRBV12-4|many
TGTGCCAGCAGTTTAGCCGGGACTGAAAAACTGTTTTTT
CASSLAGTEKLFF
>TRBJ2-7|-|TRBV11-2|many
TGTGCCAGCAGCCCGATTACCTACGAGCAGTACTTC
CASSPITYEQYF
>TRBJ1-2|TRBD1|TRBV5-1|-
TGCGCCAGCAGCCCAGTCGGGACAGGGGGATATGGCTACACCTTC
CASSPVGTGGYGYTF
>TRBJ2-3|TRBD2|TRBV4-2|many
TGTGCCAGCAGCCAAGGGGAGACTAGCTGGGGCACAGATACGCAGTATTTT
CASSQGETSWGTDTQYF
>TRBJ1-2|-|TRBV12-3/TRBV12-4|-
TGTGCCAGCAGCGATGGACTAGCGGGGGTTATTGGCTACACCTTC
CASSDGLAGVIGYTF
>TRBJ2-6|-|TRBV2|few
TGTGCCAGCAGTGACTTTAGCTCTGGGGCCAACGTCCTGACTTTC
CASSDFSSGANVLTF
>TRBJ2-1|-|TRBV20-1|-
TGCAGTGCTAGGACAGGCGGCTCCTATAATGAGCAGTTCTTC
CSARTGGSYNEQFF
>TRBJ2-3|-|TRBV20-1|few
TGCAGTGCACCTAAGGGCGGCCGCACAGATACGCAGTATTTT
CSAPKGGRTDTQYF